This section outlines one TCR beta chain sequence together with its context. No antigen is known for it. Base qualities are not provided; no much larger clone lies one nucleotide away. This sample was taken from a study of cytomegalovirus exposure and HLA in healthy donors (dated by TCRdb to 2016 to 2017). In terms of the full investigation: An earlier analysis of approximately 640 of the donors reported approximately 270 Gb of sequence data and 120 million or so unique TCR beta sequences from 190 million or so T cells. To predict cytomegalovirus infection status, the study brought together high-throughput TCR immunosequencing, statistical association of individual TCRs with disease status, and machine learning. Of the roughly 420 genotyped donors, approximately 81% were placed in the genetic ancestry cluster associated with self-reported Caucasian donors. HLA typing included class I and class II loci at four-digit resolution. Around 300 gigabases of sequencing data and around 87 million unique TCR sequences were included in an early release covering 500 to 750 HLA-typed donors. Because of strong linkage in the cohort, roughly five DR-DQ haplotypes were treated as single units for association and clustering. In the later analysis, no new phenotypic data were used to find candidate immune exposures; instead, reliance was placed on TCR beta sequences and their occurrence across donors. A later analysis re-analyzed previously published TCR beta repertoires from roughly 690 donors and added high-resolution HLA genotyping to study TCR occurrence patterns. A separate validation cohort of approximately 120 different subjects was used in addition to the approximately 700-subject first cohort. The study aimed to test whether signatures of past pathogen exposure could be identified by cataloging public T cell receptors. To decide whether each TCR beta V gene segment behaved as functional or pseudogenic, an earlier analysis of approximately 600 of the donors relied on high-throughput TCR beta sequencing. Every discovery cohort repertoire had been produced on one sequencing platform. The study profiled the T cell repertoires of 666 subjects by immunosequencing and related them to cytomegalovirus serostatus. On average, roughly 200,000 unique TCR beta nucleotide sequences were sequenced per donor among 350 to 400 genotyped donors of the cohort, with 15% to 20% of those sequences being non-productive. Donor age, sex, ethnicity and CMV serostatus were collected together with the repertoire data. A later genetic analysis took genome-wide SNP genotypes for about three fifths of the 666 donors and used that subset as a discovery cohort. Typing coverage differed by locus: A, B, C, DRB1 and DQB1 were typed in roughly 620-630 donors, DQA1 in about 560, DPA1 in some 570, and DPB1 in 400 to 490. Overall results and qualifications from the work: CMV serostatus was the only immune exposure information available for the cohort. In this cohort, only TCR beta chains were sequenced, and detectable features were limited by the absence of alpha or paired-chain data. Approximately 16 rarely observed V segments, including chromosome 9 orphons, were excluded from the earlier analysis of some 590 of the donors because counts were too low. Three of the identified cytomegalovirus-associated TCR beta chains were confirmed in vitro to be specific for cytomegalovirus antigens. A total of 150 to 200 TCR beta chains were listed by the study as associated with cytomegalovirus. In a later analysis, TCR association rates were found to vary across HLA loci, with the most associated TCRs seen for DRB1 alleles and the fewest for HLA-C alleles. According to a later analysis, parvovirus B19, influenza, CMV and Epstein-Barr virus appeared linked to several top co-occurrence clusters. Correlated functional status among segregating V segments might be attributable to linkage disequilibrium, but an unknown experimental factor could not be ruled out. Compared with equally common non-associated chains, HLA-associated TCR beta chains in a later analysis were more clonally expanded and had lower generation probabilities. Some IMGT-functional V segments, including TRBV6-2 and TRBV6-3, could not be told apart with the 87-base-pair reads, so those segments were excluded. When HLA alleles, especially DR and DQ, strongly co-occurred, attributing TCR associations to individual alleles was difficult. V-gene and J-gene trimming of TCR beta chains was associated with a missense DCLRE1C variant in a later genetic analysis, and the association was replicated in an independent cohort. Across donors, most TCR sequences were observed very rarely, whereas some public TCRs were present in many individuals. The authors suggested that the approach could potentially be extended to other disease states and immunological phenotypes. In a later analysis, about 16,000 TCR beta sequences were associated with specific HLA alleles at a false discovery rate of 0.05. A further reported finding was that TCR beta sequences accurately predicted the HLA-A and HLA-B alleles for most subjects in the first cohort. The sequencing pipeline was judged likely to have produced a cluster of highly shared sequence variants as a technical artifact. Sequencing depth was assumed to be roughly uniform across donors in the presence/absence analyses, though that assumption may not hold. The classifier was reported to diagnose cytomegalovirus status with high specificity and sensitivity in both the original and validation cohorts. In a later genetic analysis, fewer N-insertions in productive TCRs were reported among donors in an Asian-associated ancestry cluster than the roughly 710-donor mean. In a later analysis, most CMV-associated TCR beta chains were found to appear HLA-restricted, with HLA associations seemingly driven largely by CMV exposure. In an earlier analysis of some 500 of the donors, most TCR beta V segments appeared in productive rearrangements about 87% or about 30% of the time, broadly matching IMGT annotations. Because some donors lacked HLA typing at each locus, the association tests relied only on the typed subset.

Receptor amplification or capture employed the immunoSEQ multiplex PCR assay. A mixture of 60 forward primers for TCR Vbeta segments and 13 reverse primers for TCR Jbeta segments was used in the multiplex PCR. The CDR3 region of rearranged TCR beta genes was amplified from genomic DNA by a multiplex PCR assay. The Illumina HiSeq System was used to sequence the amplified TCR beta libraries as 87-base-pair reads. The study's own analysis went as follows. Across the 640 or so repertoires, a later analysis counted some 81 million unique TCR beta chains, 9.5 million to 12 million of which were shared by at least two donors. To remove PCR and sequencing errors, raw reads were error-corrected and collapsed into unique sequences using a nearest-neighbor algorithm that merged closely related sequences. CDR3 sequences were aligned to IMGT reference sequences to assign V, D and J gene segments. For a sequence to be retained, a match of at least six nucleotides to both a V gene segment and a J gene segment was required. Rearrangements were classified as productive when the CDR3 lacked stop codons and remained in frame with V and J, and all other rearrangements were classified as non-productive. CDR3 was defined according to IMGT convention as the region running from the second conserved V-encoded cysteine to the conserved J-encoded phenylalanine. Sequences without an unambiguous match to a single V gene segment were excluded from the earlier analysis of a few hundred of the donors. An earlier analysis of some 500 of the donors classified V segments as functional when productive rearrangements were above 56.7% and as segregating when the standard deviation between donors was above 5%. A statistical classification framework was developed to diagnose cytomegalovirus status using the catalog of TCR beta chain sequences. A later analysis assigned V and J genes by comparing TCR nucleotide sequences with IMGT/GENE-DB human TR gene sequences. In a later analysis, CDR3 sequences and most-parsimonious VDJ recombination scenarios were assigned using the TCRdist pipeline. In a later analysis, each TCR beta chain was defined by its CDR3 amino acid sequence together with its V-gene family, and reads without a unique V-gene family were excluded. In a later analysis, 500 to 700 highly shared, low-generation-probability nucleotide sequences were removed to address suspected cross-contamination and a sequencing artifact. In a later analysis, a clonal expansion index was calculated for each public chain from normalized within-repertoire ranks of inferred template counts. Generation probabilities in a later analysis came from a VDJ recombination model fitted to out-of-frame rearrangements, and those results were checked against IGoR. Hypergeometric tests were used in a later analysis to score TCR-TCR, TCR-HLA and TCR-CMV co-occurrence, with a repertoire-size bias correction applied to the TCR pairs. In a later analysis, false discovery rates were estimated by permuting HLA or CMV assignments 20 times. In a later analysis, co-occurring TCRs were grouped using DBSCAN, with TCRdist sequence similarity added in when clustering inside HLA-allele-positive subsets. Repertoires with fewer than 30,000 or more than 120,000 public chains, plus five repertoires with anomalous nucleotide sharing, were excluded from co-occurrence clustering. Here the immuneACCESS table is served through TCRdb, limited to in-frame sequences with V and J called. Missing clones are a known gap in these copies; in checked studies unresolved V genes cover under half, and the rest lacks a known reason. V, J and clone size derive from that table, while D and trimming were established from the DNA sequence. The sample data list fewer than 200,000 clones, and around three quarters of these were observed just once. Jointly, the top ten make up 1.8% of the sample.

The germline V gene sets CDR1 to LGHNA and CDR2 to YSLEER. From cysteine to phenylalanine, the CDR3 is 18 amino acids long. The DNA shown is the 54-base CDR3, in frame from base 1. V has 0 bases trimmed and J has 3 bases trimmed; junction bases matching no gene number 11. In total, just over 650 healthy bone marrow donors made up the cohort. At the time of sampling, every cohort member was nominally healthy, though immune exposures that went unrecorded were likely present. The donor was CMV seronegative and was included in the group of about 400 seronegative cohort members. A peripheral blood sample was collected from each donor, and TCR beta sequencing was performed on peripheral blood mononuclear cells. The Qiagen DNeasy Blood Extraction Kit was used to extract genomic DNA from the blood cell samples.

This chain joins TRBV4-3 to TRBJ2-7, with 10 bases in between that match TRBD2. This receptor was obtained from a woman aged 25 to 39 in good health and CMV-seronegative. Sequenced material: PBMCs. The DNA sequence is as follows: TGCGCCAGCAGCCAAGATTTTAGCAGACTAGCGGGCGACTACGAGCAGTACTTC. It encodes CASSQDFSRLAGDYEQYF.